These T cell receptor beta chains were read from a single sample in a study of blood T cell repertoires in COVID-19. Method: immunoSEQ multiplex PCR; TCRdb's copy keeps in-frame clones and lacks some. The table shows around 130,000 clones, with less than 85% occurring only once. The material sequenced was peripheral blood. These receptors originate from a woman over 75 with acute or convalescent COVID-19. Each CDR3 is given with its conserved first and last residue. D genes are given only for firm matches.

CDR3aa | len | j_gene | v_gene | d_gene
CASSSPLETRHF | 12 | TRBJ1-5 | TRBV19 | .
CASSRRRDNYGYTF | 14 | TRBJ1-2 | TRBV9 | .
CASSEAGGRGNTIYF | 15 | TRBJ1-3 | TRBV2 | TRBD1
CASSVASGGNQETQYF | 16 | TRBJ2-5 | TRBV9 | TRBD2
CASGLTGADTQYF | 13 | TRBJ2-3 | TRBV4-1 | .
CASSFGDTIYF | 11 | TRBJ1-3 | TRBV5-1 | .
CASSLVLAGNTGELFF | 16 | TRBJ2-2 | TRBV11-2 | TRBD2
CASSRNRAEQFF | 12 | TRBJ2-1 | TRBV18 | .
CASSQGQGGSNQPQHF | 16 | TRBJ1-5 | TRBV14 | .
CATSKQDATNEKLFF | 15 | TRBJ1-4 | TRBV15 | .
CASSSSRDYGYTF | 13 | TRBJ1-2 | TRBV10-1 | .
CASSLAGSNQPQHF | 14 | TRBJ1-5 | TRBV5-4 | .
CASSLGRGTANTGELFF | 17 | TRBJ2-2 | TRBV5-1 | .
CAWSALTPRLNQPQHF | 16 | TRBJ1-5 | TRBV30 | .
CATSDSLGTGENTGELFF | 18 | TRBJ2-2 | TRBV24-1 | TRBD1
CASSKDGSTDTQYF | 14 | TRBJ2-3 | TRBV21-1 | .
CASWGGASSRPEAFF | 15 | TRBJ1-1 | TRBV18 | .
CATSRDGRRTWGYTF | 15 | TRBJ1-2 | TRBV15 | .
CASGPGSDTQYF | 12 | TRBJ2-3 | TRBV12-3/TRBV12-4 | .
CASSLDEGTRQYF | 13 | TRBJ2-7 | TRBV7-2 | .
CASSPKRHTDTQYF | 14 | TRBJ2-3 | TRBV7-9 | .
CASSYEAGGYNEQFF | 15 | TRBJ2-1 | TRBV11-2 | TRBD2
CASSFSGGGETQYF | 14 | TRBJ2-5 | TRBV11-2 | TRBD2
CASSGHSNQPQHF | 13 | TRBJ1-5 | TRBV27 | .
CASSMVGYQPQHF | 13 | TRBJ1-5 | TRBV19 | .
CASSAAREVNTGELFF | 16 | TRBJ2-2 | TRBV19 | .
CASSKRKGPGAEAFF | 15 | TRBJ1-1 | TRBV19 | .
CASSKTGTGRGAFF | 14 | TRBJ1-1 | TRBV19 | TRBD1
CATNFGAGDQYSGNTIYF | 18 | TRBJ1-3 | TRBV7-9 | .
CASSRTPSGRTDTQYF | 16 | TRBJ2-3 | TRBV5-1 | TRBD2
CATSRDRVVQYF | 12 | TRBJ2-7 | TRBV15 | TRBD1
CASSQGTQGYYGYTF | 15 | TRBJ1-2 | TRBV4-3 | TRBD1
CASSIGGLAIDTQYF | 15 | TRBJ2-3 | TRBV19 | TRBD2
CATGYSNQPQHF | 12 | TRBJ1-5 | TRBV27 | .
CASSGDRGEKLFF | 13 | TRBJ1-4 | TRBV2 | TRBD1
CASRQRLQGAGGYTF | 15 | TRBJ1-2 | TRBV27 | TRBD1
CASSNPGLAGAKEQYF | 16 | TRBJ2-7 | TRBV7-9 | TRBD2
CASSPRQVAGNTIYF | 15 | TRBJ1-3 | TRBV2 | .
CASSLGWGRAFF | 12 | TRBJ1-1 | TRBV11-2 | .
CASSQDPGQAPGGYTF | 16 | TRBJ1-2 | TRBV4-3 | TRBD1
CAISPGQGRSEQFF | 14 | TRBJ2-1 | TRBV10-3 | .